This note documents a single TCR beta chain sequence. Its antigen is not known. TCRbeta library preparation incorporated unique molecular identifiers. From the PCR reads, TCRdb called clonotypes with MiXCR, one entry per CDR3 protein. The data hold around 450,000 distinct CDR3 sequences, with roughly 44% observed a single time. This entry is derived from a study of T-cell reconstitution after alpha-beta-depleted transplantation in children. There are 14 residues in the CDR3. Germline V CDR1 and CDR2: DFQATT, SNEGSKA (reference sequence). The V gene lost 1 base and the J gene lost 0 bases, with 10 bases spanning the gap. Study-wide findings and caveats: About two months after transplant, alpha-beta T cells reportedly came from several hundred expanded graft clones. T-cell counts and diversity were attributed mostly to newly produced T cells one year after transplant.

The clonotype originates from a girl aged 2-10 years with aplastic anemia, due to receive a stem cell transplant. This chain uses TRBV20-1 with TRBJ2-7; possibly TRBD2 for D (5 bases). The source material was PBMCs, sampled before TCRalphabeta/CD19-depleted stem cell transplant. The CDR3 reads CSARVAAASYEQYF. The CDR3 DNA reads as TGCAGTGCTAGAGTTGCAGCGGCCTCCTACGAGCAGTACTTC.